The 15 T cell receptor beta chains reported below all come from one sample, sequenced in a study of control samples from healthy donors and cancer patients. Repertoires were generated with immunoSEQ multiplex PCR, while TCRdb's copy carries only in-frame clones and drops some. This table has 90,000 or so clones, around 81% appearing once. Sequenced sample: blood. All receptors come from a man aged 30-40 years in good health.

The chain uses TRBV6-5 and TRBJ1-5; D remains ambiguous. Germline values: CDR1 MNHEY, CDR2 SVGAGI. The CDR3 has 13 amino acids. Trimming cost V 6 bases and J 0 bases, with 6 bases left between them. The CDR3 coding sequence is TGTGCCAGCAGGTCATATAGCAATCAGCCCCAGCATTTT. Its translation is CASRSYSNQPQHF.

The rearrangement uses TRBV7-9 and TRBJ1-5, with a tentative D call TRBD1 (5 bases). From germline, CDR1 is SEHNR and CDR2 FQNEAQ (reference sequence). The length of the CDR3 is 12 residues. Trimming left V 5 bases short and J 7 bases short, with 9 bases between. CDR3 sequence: CASSEGWQPQHF. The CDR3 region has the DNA TGTGCCAGCAGCGAGGGGTGGCAGCCCCAGCATTTT.

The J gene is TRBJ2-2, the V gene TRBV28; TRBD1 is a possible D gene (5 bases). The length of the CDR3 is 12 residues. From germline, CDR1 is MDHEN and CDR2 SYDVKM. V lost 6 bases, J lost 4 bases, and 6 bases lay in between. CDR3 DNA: TGTGCCAGCAGGACAGTCACCGGGGAGCTGTTTTTT. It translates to CASRTVTGELFF.

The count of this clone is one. The CDR3 DNA reads TGTGCCAGCAGCCGGTCAGGGGCCGGGAGTCAGCCCCAGCATTTT. Translation gives CASSRSGAGSQPQHF. V usage is TRBV3-1 (or the pseudogene TRBV3-2) and J usage is TRBJ1-5, with a tentative D call TRBD1 (6 bases). This CDR3 region has 15 residues. CDR1 and CDR2 (germline): LGHDT, YNNKEL (reference sequence). The V end lost 4 bases, the J end lost 6 bases, and 16 bases lay between the germline ends.

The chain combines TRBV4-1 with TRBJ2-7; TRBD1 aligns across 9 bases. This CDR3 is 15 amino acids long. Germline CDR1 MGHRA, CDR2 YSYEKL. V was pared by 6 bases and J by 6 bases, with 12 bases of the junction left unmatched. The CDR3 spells CASRVTGQGRAEQYF. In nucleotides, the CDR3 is TGCGCCAGCAGGGTCACCGGACAGGGGAGAGCCGAGCAGTACTTC.

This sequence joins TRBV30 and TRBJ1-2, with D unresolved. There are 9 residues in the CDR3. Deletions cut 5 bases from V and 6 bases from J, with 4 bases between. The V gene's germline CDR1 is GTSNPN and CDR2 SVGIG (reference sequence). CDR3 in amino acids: CAWGNGYTF. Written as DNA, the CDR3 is TGTGCCTGGGGAAATGGCTACACCTTC.

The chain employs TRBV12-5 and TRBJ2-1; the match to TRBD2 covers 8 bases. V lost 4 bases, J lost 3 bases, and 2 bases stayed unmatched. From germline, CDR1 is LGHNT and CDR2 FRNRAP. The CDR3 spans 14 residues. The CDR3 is CASGSGTSYNEQFF. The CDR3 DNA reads TGTGCTAGTGGTTCGGGGACTAGCTACAATGAGCAGTTCTTC.

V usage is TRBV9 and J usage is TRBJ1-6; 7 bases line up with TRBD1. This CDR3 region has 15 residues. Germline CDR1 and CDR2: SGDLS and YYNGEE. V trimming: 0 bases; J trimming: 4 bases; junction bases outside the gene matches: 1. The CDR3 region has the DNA TGTGCCAGCAGCGTAGGGGACAGTTATAATTCACCCCTCCACTTT. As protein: CASSVGDSYNSPLHF.

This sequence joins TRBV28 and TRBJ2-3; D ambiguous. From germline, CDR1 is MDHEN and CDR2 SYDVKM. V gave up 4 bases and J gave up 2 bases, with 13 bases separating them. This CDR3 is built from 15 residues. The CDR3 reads CASSSHDNPTDTQYF. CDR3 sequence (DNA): TGTGCCAGCAGTTCGCACGACAATCCCACAGATACGCAGTATTTT.

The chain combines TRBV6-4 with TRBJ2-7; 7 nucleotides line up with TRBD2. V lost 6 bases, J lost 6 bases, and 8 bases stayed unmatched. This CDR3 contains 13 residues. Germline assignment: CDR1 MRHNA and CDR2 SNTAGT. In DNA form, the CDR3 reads TGTGCCAGCAGCAGGGACTACCTGGGCGAGCAGTACTTC. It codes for CASSRDYLGEQYF.

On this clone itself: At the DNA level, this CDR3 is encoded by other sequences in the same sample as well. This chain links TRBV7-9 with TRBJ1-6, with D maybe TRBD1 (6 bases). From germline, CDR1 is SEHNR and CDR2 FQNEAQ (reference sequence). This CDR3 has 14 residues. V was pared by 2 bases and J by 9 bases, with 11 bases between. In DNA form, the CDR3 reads TGTGCCAGCAGCTTAAGAGGGGGGGGTTCACCCCTCCACTTT. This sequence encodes CASSLRGGGSPLHF.

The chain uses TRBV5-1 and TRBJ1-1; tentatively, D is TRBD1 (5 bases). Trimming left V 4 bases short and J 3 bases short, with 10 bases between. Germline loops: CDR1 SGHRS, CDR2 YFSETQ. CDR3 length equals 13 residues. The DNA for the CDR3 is TGCGCCAGCAGCGGCGAGGGGTACACTGAAGCTTTCTTT. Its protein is CASSGEGYTEAFF.

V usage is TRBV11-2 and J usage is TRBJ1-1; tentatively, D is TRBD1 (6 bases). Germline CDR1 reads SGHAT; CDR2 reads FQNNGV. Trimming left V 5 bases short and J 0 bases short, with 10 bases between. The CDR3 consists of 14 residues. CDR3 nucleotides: TGTGCCAGCAGCCTACAGGGCATGAACACTGAAGCTTTCTTT. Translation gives CASSLQGMNTEAFF.

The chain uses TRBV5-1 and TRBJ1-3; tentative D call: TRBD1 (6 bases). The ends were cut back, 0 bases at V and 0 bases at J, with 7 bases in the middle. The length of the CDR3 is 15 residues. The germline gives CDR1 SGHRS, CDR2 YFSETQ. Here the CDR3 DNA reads TGCGCCAGCAGCTTGGACAGGGCCTCTGGAAACACCATATATTTT. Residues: CASSLDRASGNTIYF. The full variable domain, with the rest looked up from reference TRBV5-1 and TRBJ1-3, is KAGVTQTPRYLIKTRGQQVTLSCSPISGHRSVSWYQQTPGQGLQFLFEYFSETQRNKGNFPGRFSGRQFSNSRSEMNVSTLELGDSALYLCASSLDRASGNTIYFGEGSWLTVV.

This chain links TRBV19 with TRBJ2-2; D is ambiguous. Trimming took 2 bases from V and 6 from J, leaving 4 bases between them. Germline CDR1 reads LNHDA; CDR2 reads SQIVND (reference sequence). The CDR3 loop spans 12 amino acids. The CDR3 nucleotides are TGTGCCAGTAGTATACAGTCCGGGGAGCTGTTTTTT. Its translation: CASSIQSGELFF.